A selection of T cell receptor beta chains follows, all from one sample in a study of identical twins. In TCRdb, the 5' RACE reads were re-called with MiXCR into one record per CDR3 protein. The profile covers 500,000 to 600,000 distinct CDR3 sequences, with roughly 21% appearing a single time and 0.8% to 1% taken by the ten largest. These same records also appear under a second study, on T cells expressing NK-cell markers.

The sequencing input was CD4+ T cells sorted from blood. These receptors all stem from a woman under 30 in good health. CDR3s include the opening cysteine and the closing phenylalanine or tryptophan. A D gene is named only where the DNA matches it firmly. Not every row has a clone size; where given, it reads once, few, many or a size class.

v_gene: TRBV20-1
j_gene: TRBJ2-1
d_gene: TRBD2
abundance: few
CDR3nt: TGCAGTGCTAGAGATATAGCGGGAGCTAATGAGCAGTTCTTC
CDR3aa: CSARDIAGANEQFF

v_gene: TRBV5-1
j_gene: TRBJ2-7
d_gene: .
abundance: .
CDR3nt: TGCGCCAGCAGCCTCTCGACAAGCTCCTACGAGCAGTACTTC
CDR3aa: CASSLSTSSYEQYF

v_gene: TRBV6-1
j_gene: TRBJ1-1
d_gene: .
abundance: .
CDR3nt: TGTGCCAGCAGCCCCAGCGGGACTCCCTTGGGAACTGAAGCTTTCTTT
CDR3aa: CASSPSGTPLGTEAFF

v_gene: TRBV6-6
j_gene: TRBJ1-6
d_gene: TRBD1
abundance: .
CDR3nt: TGTGCCAGCAGTTTCCCTGGACAGGGTGCGGTCCACTTT
CDR3aa: CASSFPGQGAVHF

v_gene: TRBV4-2
j_gene: TRBJ2-7
d_gene: .
abundance: .
CDR3nt: TGTGCCAGCAGCCAAGTACAGGATTCCTACGAGCAGTACTTC
CDR3aa: CASSQVQDSYEQYF

v_gene: TRBV9
j_gene: TRBJ2-6
d_gene: .
abundance: .
CDR3nt: TGTGCCAGCAGCGTACACAACCGAGGTTCCAACGTCCTGACTTTC
CDR3aa: CASSVHNRGSNVLTF

v_gene: TRBV12-3/TRBV12-4
j_gene: TRBJ2-7
d_gene: .
abundance: many
CDR3nt: TGTGCCAGCAGTTTCCCGTCCTACGACGAGCAGTACTTC
CDR3aa: CASSFPSYDEQYF

v_gene: TRBV6-6
j_gene: TRBJ1-1
d_gene: .
abundance: .
CDR3nt: TGTGCCAGCAGGTCAGGGGAGACTGAAGCTTTCTTT
CDR3aa: CASRSGETEAFF

v_gene: TRBV3-1
j_gene: TRBJ2-1
d_gene: TRBD2
abundance: .
CDR3nt: TGTGCCAGCAGCCTCAGGGGCGGGGGGGGAAACAATGAGCAGTTCTTC
CDR3aa: CASSLRGGGGNNEQFF

v_gene: TRBV4-1
j_gene: TRBJ1-3
d_gene: .
abundance: .
CDR3nt: TGCGCCAGCAGCCAACTGACTGGAAACACCATATATTTT
CDR3aa: CASSQLTGNTIYF

v_gene: TRBV6-1
j_gene: TRBJ2-1
d_gene: .
abundance: .
CDR3nt: TGTGCCAGCAAAAGGGGACACCTCAATGAGCAGTTCTTC
CDR3aa: CASKRGHLNEQFF

v_gene: TRBV18
j_gene: TRBJ2-1
d_gene: .
abundance: few
CDR3nt: TGTGCCAGCTCACCTAACAGGAAGAATGAGCAGTTCTTC
CDR3aa: CASSPNRKNEQFF

v_gene: TRBV2
j_gene: TRBJ2-7
d_gene: .
abundance: .
CDR3nt: TGTGCCAGCAGGGGGCCCGAGCCCAACGAGCAGTACTTC
CDR3aa: CASRGPEPNEQYF

v_gene: TRBV29-1
j_gene: TRBJ2-7
d_gene: .
abundance: .
CDR3nt: TGCAGCGCCGCACTTGGAGATGAGCAGTACTTC
CDR3aa: CSAALGDEQYF

v_gene: TRBV6-6
j_gene: TRBJ2-7
d_gene: .
abundance: .
CDR3nt: TGTGCCAGCAGTTATGCGGGATGGAACGAGCAGTACTTC
CDR3aa: CASSYAGWNEQYF

v_gene: TRBV11-2
j_gene: TRBJ2-2
d_gene: TRBD1
abundance: .
CDR3nt: TGTGCCAGCAAGGGGATCAGGGGGATAGGTACCGGGGAGCTGTTTTTT
CDR3aa: CASKGIRGIGTGELFF

v_gene: TRBV7-6
j_gene: TRBJ1-2
d_gene: .
abundance: .
CDR3nt: TGTGCCAGCAGCTTCGGGGGGAGGGATAACTATGGCTACACCTTC
CDR3aa: CASSFGGRDNYGYTF

v_gene: TRBV20-1
j_gene: TRBJ2-5
d_gene: .
abundance: .
CDR3nt: TGCAGTGCTAGGGCTGGGGCTTGGGAGACCCAGTACTTC
CDR3aa: CSARAGAWETQYF

v_gene: TRBV29-1
j_gene: TRBJ2-7
d_gene: .
abundance: few
CDR3nt: TGCAGCGTATCTACTTCCCCCTACGAGCAGTACTTC
CDR3aa: CSVSTSPYEQYF

v_gene: TRBV30
j_gene: TRBJ2-7
d_gene: .
abundance: .
CDR3nt: TGTGCCTGGAGGGGACGCACCTACGAGCAGTACTTC
CDR3aa: CAWRGRTYEQYF